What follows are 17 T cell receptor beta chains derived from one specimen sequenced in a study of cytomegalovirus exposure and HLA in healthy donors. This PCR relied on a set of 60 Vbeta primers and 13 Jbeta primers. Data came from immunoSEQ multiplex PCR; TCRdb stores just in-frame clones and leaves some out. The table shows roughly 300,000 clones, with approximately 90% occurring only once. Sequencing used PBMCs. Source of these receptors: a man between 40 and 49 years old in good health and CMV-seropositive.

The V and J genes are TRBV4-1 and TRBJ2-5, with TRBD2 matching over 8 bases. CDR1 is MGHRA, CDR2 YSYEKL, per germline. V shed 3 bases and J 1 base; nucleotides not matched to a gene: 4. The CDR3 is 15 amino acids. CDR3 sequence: CASSQVAGSQETQYF. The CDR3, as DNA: TGCGCCAGCAGCCAGGTAGCGGGAAGCCAAGAGACCCAGTACTTC.

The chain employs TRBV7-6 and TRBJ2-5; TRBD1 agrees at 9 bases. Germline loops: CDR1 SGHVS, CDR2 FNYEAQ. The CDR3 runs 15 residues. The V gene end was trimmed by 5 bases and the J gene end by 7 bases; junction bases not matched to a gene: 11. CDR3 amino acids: CASSRGTGNLVTQYF. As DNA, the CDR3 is TGTGCCAGCAGCCGAGGGACAGGGAATTTGGTGACCCAGTACTTC.

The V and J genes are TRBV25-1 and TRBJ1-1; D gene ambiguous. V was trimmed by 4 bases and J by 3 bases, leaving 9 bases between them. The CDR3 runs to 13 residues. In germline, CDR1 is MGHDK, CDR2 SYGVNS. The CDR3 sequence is CASSVTADTEAFF. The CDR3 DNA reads TGTGCCAGCAGTGTGACCGCGGACACTGAAGCTTTCTTT.

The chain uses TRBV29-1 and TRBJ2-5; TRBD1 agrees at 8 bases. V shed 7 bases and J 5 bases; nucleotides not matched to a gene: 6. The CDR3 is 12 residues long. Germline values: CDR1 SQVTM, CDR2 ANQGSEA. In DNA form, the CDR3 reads TGCAGCGGGCAGGGGGCTGGCGAGACCCAGTACTTC. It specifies CSGQGAGETQYF.

The CDR3 loop reads CASSLDRGLLGYTF. CDR3 coding DNA: TGTGCCAGCAGTTTGGACAGGGGTCTGCTTGGCTACACCTTC. This chain uses TRBV28 with TRBJ1-2; 9 bases agree with TRBD1. V was clipped by 3 bases and J by 7 bases; unmatched bases: 6. Germline V gene lookup returns CDR1 MDHEN and CDR2 SYDVKM. This CDR3 is 14 amino acids long.

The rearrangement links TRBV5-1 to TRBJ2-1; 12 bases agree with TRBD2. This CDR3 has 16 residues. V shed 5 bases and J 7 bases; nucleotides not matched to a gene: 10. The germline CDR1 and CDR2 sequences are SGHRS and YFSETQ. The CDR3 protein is CASSLPGLAGGNEQFF. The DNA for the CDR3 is TGCGCCAGCAGTTTACCGGGACTAGCGGGCGGGAATGAGCAGTTCTTC. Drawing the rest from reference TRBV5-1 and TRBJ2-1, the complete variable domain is KAGVTQTPRYLIKTRGQQVTLSCSPISGHRSVSWYQQTPGQGLQFLFEYFSETQRNKGNFPGRFSGRQFSNSRSEMNVSTLELGDSALYLCASSLPGLAGGNEQFFGPGTRLTVL.

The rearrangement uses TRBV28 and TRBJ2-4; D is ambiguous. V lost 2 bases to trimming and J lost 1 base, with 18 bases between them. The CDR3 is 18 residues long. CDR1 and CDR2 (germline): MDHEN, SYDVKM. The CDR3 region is CASSLTHERGSAKNIQYF. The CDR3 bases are TGTGCCAGCAGTTTAACCCACGAACGCGGAAGTGCCAAAAACATTCAGTACTTC.

The CDR3 coding sequence is TGTGCCAGCAGTTTAAATCAGGCAAACACCATATATTTT. Encoded protein: CASSLNQANTIYF. V is TRBV28 and J is TRBJ1-3; D uncertain. CDR3 size: 13 residues. V dropped 2 bases and J dropped 6 bases, with 8 bases sitting between them. Germline values: CDR1 MDHEN, CDR2 SYDVKM.

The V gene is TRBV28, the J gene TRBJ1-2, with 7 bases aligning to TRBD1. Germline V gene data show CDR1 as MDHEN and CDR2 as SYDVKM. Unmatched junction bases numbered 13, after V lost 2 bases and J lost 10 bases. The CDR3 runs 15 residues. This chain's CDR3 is CASSLDTSGGLVYTF. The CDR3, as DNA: TGTGCCAGCAGTTTAGACACGTCAGGGGGACTCGTCTACACCTTC.

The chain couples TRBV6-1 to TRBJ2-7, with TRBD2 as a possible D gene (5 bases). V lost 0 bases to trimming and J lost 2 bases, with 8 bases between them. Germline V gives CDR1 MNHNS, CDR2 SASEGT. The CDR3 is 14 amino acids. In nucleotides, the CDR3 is TGTGCCAGCAGTGAAGCGATGGAGGCCTACGAGCAGTACTTC. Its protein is CASSEAMEAYEQYF.

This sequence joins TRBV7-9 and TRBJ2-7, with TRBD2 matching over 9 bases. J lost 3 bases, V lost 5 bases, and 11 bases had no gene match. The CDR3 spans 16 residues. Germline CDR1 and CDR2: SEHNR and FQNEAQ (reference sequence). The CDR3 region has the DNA TGTGCCAGCAGCCAGACGCCTAGCGGGACCCGCTACGAGCAGTACTTC. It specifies CASSQTPSGTRYEQYF.

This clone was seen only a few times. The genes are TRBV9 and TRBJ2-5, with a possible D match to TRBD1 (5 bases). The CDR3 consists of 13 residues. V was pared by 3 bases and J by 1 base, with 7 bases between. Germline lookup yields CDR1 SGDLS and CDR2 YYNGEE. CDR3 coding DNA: TGTGCCAGCAGCGGGACAACCCAAGAGACCCAGTACTTC. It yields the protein CASSGTTQETQYF. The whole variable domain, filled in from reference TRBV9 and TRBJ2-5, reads DSGVTQTPKHLITATGQRVTLRCSPRSGDLSVYWYQQSLDQGLQFLIQYYNGEERAKGNILERFSAQQFPDLHSELNLSSLELGDSALYFCASSGTTQETQYFGPGTRLLVL.

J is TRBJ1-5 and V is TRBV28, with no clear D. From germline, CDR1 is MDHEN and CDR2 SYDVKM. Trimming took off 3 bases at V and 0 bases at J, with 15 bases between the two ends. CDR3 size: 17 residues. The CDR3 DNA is TGTGCCAGCAGTTTTCCCGAGGGCATCTATAGCAATCAGCCCCAGCATTTT. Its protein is CASSFPEGIYSNQPQHF. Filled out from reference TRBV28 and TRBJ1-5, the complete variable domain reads DVKVTQSSRYLVKRTGEKVFLECVQDMDHENMFWYRQDPGLGLRLIYFSYDVKMKEKGDIPEGYSVSREKKERFSLILESASTNQTSMYLCASSFPEGIYSNQPQHFGDGTRLSIL.

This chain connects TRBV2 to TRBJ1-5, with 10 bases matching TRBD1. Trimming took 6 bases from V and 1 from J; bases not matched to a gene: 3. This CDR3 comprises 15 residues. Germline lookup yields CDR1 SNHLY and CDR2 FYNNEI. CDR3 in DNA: TGTGCCAGCAGGGGACAGGGGTTGAGCAATCAGCCCCAGCATTTT. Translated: CASRGQGLSNQPQHF.

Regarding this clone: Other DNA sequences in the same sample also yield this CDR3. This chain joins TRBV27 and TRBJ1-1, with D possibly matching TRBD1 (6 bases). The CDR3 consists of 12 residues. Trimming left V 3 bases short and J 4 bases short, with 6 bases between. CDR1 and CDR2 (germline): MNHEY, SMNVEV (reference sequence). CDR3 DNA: TGTGCCAGCAGTTTCAGGGGCACTGAAGCTTTCTTT. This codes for CASSFRGTEAFF.

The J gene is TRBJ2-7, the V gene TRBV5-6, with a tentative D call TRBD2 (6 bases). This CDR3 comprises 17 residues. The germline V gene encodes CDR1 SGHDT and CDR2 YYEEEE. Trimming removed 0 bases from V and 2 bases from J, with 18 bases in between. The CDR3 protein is CASSLAVARDLTYEQYF. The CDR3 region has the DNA TGTGCCAGCAGCTTGGCGGTGGCGCGGGACCTCACCTACGAGCAGTACTTC.

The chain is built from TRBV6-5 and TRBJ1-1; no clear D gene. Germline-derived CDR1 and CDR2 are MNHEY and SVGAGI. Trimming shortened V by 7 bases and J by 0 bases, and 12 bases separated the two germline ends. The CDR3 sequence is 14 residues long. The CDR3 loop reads CASMSEYLNTEAFF. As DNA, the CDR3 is TGTGCCAGCATGAGTGAGTACCTGAACACTGAAGCTTTCTTT.